This T cell receptor (beta chain) was profiled in a study of T cells after yellow fever vaccination. From germline, CDR1 is SGHTA and CDR2 FQGNSA. The CDR3 loop spans 15 amino acids. Between the trimmed V and J ends, which lost 6 bases and 6 bases, there was a span of 19 bases. Researchers made TCR cDNA using 5'RACE template switching, and this step added a universal primer site and UMIs. TCRdb itself ran the 5' RACE reads through MiXCR, one entry per CDR3 protein. The top ten hold around 0.55% of the sample, which has 200,000 to 300,000 distinct CDR3 sequences, 10% to 15% seen once. Study-wide findings and caveats: Weaker in magnitude, the secondary response showed a faster peak on day 5 versus 15. A limited proportion of clonotypes was detected within both the CD4 and CD8 compartments. Detected again after the booster were most primary-vaccination clones, at 95% to 96% CD4 and 70% to 90% CD8.

As regards this clonotype: Its antigen is not identified.

This chain links TRBV7-2 with TRBJ2-3; the D gene is possibly TRBD2 (5 bases). This receptor was obtained from a man aged 25-45 years who received the YFV17D yellow fever vaccine. Specimen: CD4+ T cells sorted from PBMCs, collected 45 days after the yellow fever booster vaccination. CDR3 in DNA: TGTGCCAGCAGGCCTAGGAGCGGCGCAACGGATACGCAGTATTTT. Protein product: CASRPRSGATDTQYF.